This T cell receptor beta chain was recovered during a study of shared clonotypes between healthy human individuals. Study results and caveats: The sole specimen, blood, was sampled, and tissue repertoires likely differ. Investigators expected sequencing depth to affect clonotype sharing among donors.

Around 82 million PBMCs supplied genomic DNA for unsorted samples. With 1 base removed from V and 0 bases from J, the gap between germline ends came to 10 bases. The CDR3 extends over 16 amino acids. CDR1 is SGHTA, CDR2 FQGNSA, per germline. Remarks on this clone: The antigen remains undetermined.

Original handling: Junction-only sequences without quality scores came from ImmunoSEQ, so filtering differed. The assay was immunoSEQ multiplex PCR, and TCRdb's table has in-frame clones only and misses some. The V and J calls and clone size come from that table; D and trimming were worked out from the DNA. The table has about 490,000 clones, roughly 80% seen once. Material: PBMCs. The chain uses TRBV7-2 and TRBJ2-1; D ambiguous. The origin of this receptor is a woman in her forties in good health. Some clones in this sample may be carry-over from other donors' samples. The CDR3: CASSLVVESSYNEQFF. The CDR3 region has the DNA TGTGCCAGCAGCTTAGTAGTAGAGAGCTCCTACAATGAGCAGTTCTTC.